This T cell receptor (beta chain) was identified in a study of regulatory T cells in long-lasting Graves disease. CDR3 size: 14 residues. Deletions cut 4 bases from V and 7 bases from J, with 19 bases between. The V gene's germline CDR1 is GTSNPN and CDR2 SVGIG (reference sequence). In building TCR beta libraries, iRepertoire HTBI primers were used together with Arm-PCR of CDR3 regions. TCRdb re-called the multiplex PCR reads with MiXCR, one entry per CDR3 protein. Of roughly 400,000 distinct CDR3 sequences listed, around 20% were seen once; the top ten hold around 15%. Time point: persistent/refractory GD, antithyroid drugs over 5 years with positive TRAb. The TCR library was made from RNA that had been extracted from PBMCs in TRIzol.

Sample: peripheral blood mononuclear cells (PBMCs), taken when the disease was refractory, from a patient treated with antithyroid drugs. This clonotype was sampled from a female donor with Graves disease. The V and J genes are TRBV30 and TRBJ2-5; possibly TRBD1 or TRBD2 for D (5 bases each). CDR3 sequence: CAWKHPGPRGTQYF. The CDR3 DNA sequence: TGTGCCTGGAAGCACCCCGGGCCGAGGGGGACCCAGTACTTC.